Each of the 30 T cell receptor beta chains below was sequenced from the same sample in a study of blood T cell repertoires in COVID-19. Data came from immunoSEQ multiplex PCR; TCRdb stores just in-frame clones and leaves some out. The sample carries 70,000 to 95,000 clones, 80% to 90% recorded once. Material for sequencing was peripheral blood. Every receptor here comes from a man aged 50-59 years with COVID-19, enrolled during active disease.

The chain joins TRBV5-8 to TRBJ2-2; maybe TRBD1 (5 bases). The germline V gene has CDR1 SGHTS and CDR2 YDEGEE. This CDR3 has 16 residues. V was pared by 1 base and J by 4 bases, with 14 bases between. CDR3 sequence reads: CASSLSVRASTGELFF. CDR3 nucleotides: TGTGCCAGCAGCTTGTCAGTCAGGGCGAGCACCGGGGAGCTGTTTTTT.

This rearrangement joins TRBV28 to TRBJ2-1; D perhaps matches TRBD2 (7 bases). This CDR3 is built from 13 residues. With 8 bases removed from V and 3 bases from J, the gap between germline ends came to 11 bases. The germline V gene encodes CDR1 MDHEN and CDR2 SYDVKM. CDR3 sequence: CASVGGHYNEQFF. The CDR3 DNA reads as TGTGCCAGCGTGGGGGGGCACTACAATGAGCAGTTCTTC.

This sequence joins TRBV5-1 and TRBJ1-5; 8 nucleotides agree with TRBD1. V was clipped by 4 bases and J by 2 bases; unmatched bases: 5. CDR1 and CDR2 (germline): SGHRS, YFSETQ. The CDR3 has 15 residues. The CDR3: CASSPTGQGNQPQHF. As DNA, the CDR3 is TGCGCCAGCAGCCCGACGGGACAGGGCAATCAGCCCCAGCATTTT.

The rearrangement links TRBV7-9 to TRBJ1-1; 10 bases are shared with TRBD1. This CDR3 has 15 residues. V gave up 5 bases and J gave up 1 base; unmatched junction bases: 4. Germline-derived CDR1 and CDR2 are SEHNR and FQNEAQ (reference sequence). DNA for the CDR3: TGTGCCAGCAGCCGGACAGGGGGTAAGAACACTGAAGCTTTCTTT. This codes for CASSRTGGKNTEAFF.

This chain connects TRBV28 to TRBJ1-3; TRBD1 aligns across 10 bases. J gave up 6 bases and V 6 bases, and 8 bases lay outside the gene matches. Germline CDR1 and CDR2: MDHEN and SYDVKM. The CDR3 runs 15 residues. The CDR3 reads CASSLPGTGENTIYF. CDR3 bases: TGTGCCAGCAGCCTCCCCGGGACAGGGGAAAACACCATATATTTT.

V gene TRBV19 combines with J gene TRBJ2-3, with D possibly TRBD1 on 5 matching bases. The ends were cut back, 5 bases at V and 2 bases at J, with 11 bases in the middle. CDR3 length: 14 residues. Germline values: CDR1 LNHDA, CDR2 SQIVND (reference sequence). Here the CDR3 DNA reads TGTGCCAGTAGTCCCGGACAATACACAGATACGCAGTATTTT. Protein product: CASSPGQYTDTQYF.

A single count supports this clone. The chain couples TRBV27 to TRBJ1-6, with TRBD1 matching 10 bases. The CDR3 length is 15 residues. CDR1 MNHEY and CDR2 SMNVEV come from the germline V gene (reference sequence). Germline trimming cut 5 bases from V and 7 bases from J; bases unmatched to any gene: 5. The CDR3 spells CASSGTGALNSPLHF. The CDR3 DNA reads TGTGCCAGCAGTGGGACAGGGGCGTTAAATTCACCCCTCCACTTT.

This clone appeared once. The V and J genes are TRBV6-5 and TRBJ1-1, with 9 bases identical to TRBD1. This CDR3 region has 14 residues. Germline CDR1 reads MNHEY; CDR2 reads SVGAGI. J was trimmed by 5 bases and V by 0 bases; bases with no gene match: 1. CDR3 DNA: TGTGCCAGCAGTTACTCACAGGGGGCGACTGAAGCTTTCTTT. Encoded protein: CASSYSQGATEAFF.

The chain employs TRBV7-3 and TRBJ1-1, with D unclear. This CDR3 contains 15 residues. Germline V gene lookup returns CDR1 SGHTA and CDR2 FQGTGA. With 5 bases removed from V and 0 bases from J, the gap between germline ends came to 13 bases. The CDR3: CASSRAPGMNTEAFF. CDR3 DNA: TGTGCCAGCAGCCGGGCTCCGGGAATGAACACTGAAGCTTTCTTT.

This chain uses TRBV18 with TRBJ2-7, with D hard to call. This CDR3 is built from 11 residues. Per germline, CDR1 KGHSH and CDR2 LQKENI. The V gene lost 6 bases and the J gene lost 6 bases, with 9 bases spanning the gap. This CDR3 reads CASSPSSEQYF. In DNA form, the CDR3 reads TGTGCCAGCTCCCCAAGTAGCGAGCAGTACTTC.

The V and J genes are TRBV21-1 and TRBJ2-5; the table's TRBD2 call for D was not verified on the DNA. TRBV21-1 is a listed pseudogene. The length of the CDR3 is 14 residues. The CDR3 loop reads CASSKPAPQETQYF. For the CDR3, the DNA is TGTGCCAGCAGCAAACCAGCGCCCCAAGAGACCCAGTACTTC.

DNA of the CDR3: TGTGCCAGCAGCTTCTCCGTCAATTCACCCCTCCACTTT. This translates into CASSFSVNSPLHF. J is TRBJ1-6 and V is TRBV9, with D unclear. Germline V gene data show CDR1 as SGDLS and CDR2 as YYNGEE. Trimming removed 4 bases at V and 7 bases at J, with 9 bases between. This CDR3 spans 13 amino acids.

The chain couples TRBV25-1 to TRBJ2-7; maybe TRBD1 (5 bases). V lost 8 bases, J lost 2 bases, and 10 bases lay in between. This CDR3 has 12 amino acids. CDR1 and CDR2 from the germline V gene are MGHDK and SYGVNS. CDR3 sequence (DNA): TGTGCCAGCCGCTCAGGGCCCTACGAGCAGTACTTC. It codes for CASRSGPYEQYF.

The sample holds a few counts of this clone. V usage is TRBV19 and J usage is TRBJ2-7; 7 bases match TRBD1. The V segment lost 4 bases and the J segment 2 bases; nucleotides outside the gene matches: 11. Per the germline V gene, CDR1 is LNHDA and CDR2 is SQIVND (reference sequence). The CDR3 sequence is 16 residues long. CDR3 coding DNA: TGTGCCAGTAGTACGAATCCGGGACAGCGAGCCTACGAGCAGTACTTC. Amino acid sequence: CASSTNPGQRAYEQYF.

The chain joins TRBV27 to TRBJ2-4; 7 bases agree with TRBD1. The trim removed 6 bases at V and 0 bases at J, leaving 5 bases unmatched. Germline-derived CDR1 and CDR2 are MNHEY and SMNVEV (reference sequence). This CDR3 is built from 15 residues. This CDR3 reads CASSRDSLAKNIQYF. CDR3 DNA: TGTGCCAGCAGCCGGGACAGTCTAGCCAAAAACATTCAGTACTTC.

The rearrangement uses TRBV5-8 and TRBJ2-4; no clear D. This CDR3 region has 17 residues. The V and J ends lost 2 bases and 1 base respectively, with 16 bases between them. CDR1 is SGHTS and CDR2 is YDEGEE in the germline V gene. CDR3 nucleotides: TGTGCCAGCAGCTTTAATTACAGAAGTCAGGCCAAAAACATTCAGTACTTC. Its protein is CASSFNYRSQAKNIQYF.

The chain links TRBV24-1 to TRBJ1-5, with TRBD1 identical over 8 bases. Per germline, CDR1 KGHDR and CDR2 SFDVKD. With 4 bases clipped from V and 5 bases from J, the junction kept 3 bases outside the gene matches. The CDR3 has 14 amino acids. The CDR3: CATSDPGGDQPQHF. As DNA, the CDR3 is TGTGCCACCAGTGACCCAGGGGGCGATCAGCCCCAGCATTTT.

This clone was detected once. The CDR3, as DNA: TGTGCCAGCAGCCCCAGCGGCCGACAGGACACTGAAGCTTTCTTT. Its protein product is CASSPSGRQDTEAFF. J is TRBJ1-1 and V is TRBV7-9, with D perhaps matching TRBD1 (6 bases). CDR1 and CDR2 (germline): SEHNR, FQNEAQ (reference sequence). The V gene lost 5 bases and the J gene lost 3 bases, with 16 bases spanning the gap. The CDR3 is made up of 15 amino acids. Based on the CDR3 plus reference TRBV7-9 and TRBJ1-1, the full variable domain is DTGVSQNPRHKITKRGQNVTFRCDPISEHNRLYWYRQTLGQGPEFLTYFQNEAQLEKSRLLSDRFSAERPKGSFSTLEIQRTEQGDSAMYLCASSPSGRQDTEAFFGQGTRLTVV.

This chain joins TRBV2 and TRBJ1-5, with D uncertain. V shed 1 base and J shed 6 bases, with 7 bases lying between them. Looked up from germline, CDR1 is SNHLY and CDR2 is FYNNEI. The CDR3 totals 13 residues. The CDR3 DNA is TGTGCCAGCAGTGAAGGGGGAGCTCAGCCCCAGCATTTT. This translates into CASSEGGAQPQHF. Combining the CDR3 with reference TRBV2 and TRBJ1-5 gives the whole variable domain EPEVTQTPSHQVTQMGQEVILRCVPISNHLYFYWYRQILGQKVEFLVSFYNNEISEKSEIFDDQFSVERPDGSNFTLKIRSTKLEDSAMYFCASSEGGAQPQHFGDGTRLSIL.

To note about this clone: Compared with germline, one end of the junction differs, possibly owing to a read error. This sequence joins TRBV7-7 and TRBJ1-3; a weak D match, TRBD1 (5 bases). This CDR3 region has 17 residues. The germline gives CDR1 SSHAT, CDR2 FNYEAQ (reference sequence). The CDR3 reads CASSLTETTVSGNTIYF. The CDR3 DNA reads as TGTGCTAGCAGCTTAACGGAGACGACAGTCTCTGGAAACACCATATATTTT. The full variable domain, its missing parts supplied by reference TRBV7-7 and TRBJ1-3, is GAGVSQSPRYKVTKRGQDVTLRCDPISSHATLYWYQQALGQGPEFLTYFNYEAQPDKSGLPSDRFSAERPEGSISTLTIQRTEQRDSAMYRCASSLTETTVSGNTIYFGEGSWLTVV.

CDR3 loop: CASSVGQGDSGANVLTF. The CDR3 nucleotides are TGTGCCAGCAGCGTAGGACAGGGGGACTCTGGGGCCAACGTCCTGACTTTC. V gene TRBV9 combines with J gene TRBJ2-6, with TRBD1 matching 9 bases. Germline lookup yields CDR1 SGDLS and CDR2 YYNGEE. J gave up 0 bases and V 0 bases, and 1 base lay outside the gene matches. The CDR3 extends over 17 amino acids. The variable domain in full, with the rest retrieved from reference TRBV9 and TRBJ2-6, is DSGVTQTPKHLITATGQRVTLRCSPRSGDLSVYWYQQSLDQGLQFLIQYYNGEERAKGNILERFSAQQFPDLHSELNLSSLELGDSALYFCASSVGQGDSGANVLTFGAGSRLTVL.

The sample holds a few counts of this clone. J is TRBJ2-1 and V is TRBV7-3, with 9 bases identical to TRBD2. With V trimmed by 3 bases and J by 6 bases, 6 bases remained unmatched. Looked up from germline, CDR1 is SGHTA and CDR2 is FQGTGA. CDR3 size: 15 residues. The CDR3 DNA reads TGTGCCAGCAGCTTCTTTGGCGGGGGGGCCAATGAGCAGTTCTTC. Its translation: CASSFFGGGANEQFF.

The gene calls are TRBV7-9 and TRBJ2-3, with TRBD2 identical over 12 bases. Germline CDR1 SEHNR, CDR2 FQNEAQ (reference sequence). V dropped 5 bases and J dropped 3; count of bases not matched to a gene: 3. The CDR3 is made up of 15 amino acids. In DNA form, the CDR3 reads TGTGCCAGCAGCCCGCTAGCGGGGGGGACAGATACGCAGTATTTT. Protein product: CASSPLAGGTDTQYF.

This chain uses TRBV18 with TRBJ1-2, with 7 bases identical to TRBD1. The germline CDR1 and CDR2 sequences are KGHSH and LQKENI. The CDR3 length is 16 residues. The junction had 14 bases not matched to a gene; V was cut back by 5 bases and J by 5 bases. The CDR3 here is CASSIGTVQVTYGYTF. DNA of the CDR3: TGTGCCAGCTCAATCGGGACAGTCCAAGTAACATATGGCTACACCTTC.

V usage is TRBV3-1 (or the pseudogene TRBV3-2) and J usage is TRBJ1-5; D ambiguous. Trimming took off 0 bases at V and 0 bases at J, with 6 bases between the two ends. The germline CDR1 and CDR2 sequences are LGHDT and YNNKEL (reference sequence). The CDR3 has 15 residues. CDR3 coding DNA: TGTGCCAGCAGCCAAGATCCAGATAGCAATCAGCCCCAGCATTTT. It specifies CASSQDPDSNQPQHF.

For the CDR3, the DNA is TGTGCCAGCTGCGAGGGACAACACACTGAAGCTTTCTTT. Encoded protein: CASCEGQHTEAFF. This chain joins TRBV25-1 and TRBJ1-1, with D possibly matching TRBD1 (6 bases). V gave up 8 bases and J gave up 3 bases, with 13 bases separating them. Germline values: CDR1 MGHDK, CDR2 SYGVNS. The CDR3 length is 13 residues. The entire variable domain, with the rest obtained from reference TRBV25-1 and TRBJ1-1, is as follows: EADIYQTPRYLVIGTGKKITLECSQTMGHDKMYWYQQDPGMELHLIHYSYGVNSTEKGDLSSESTVSRIRTEHFPLTLESARPSHTSQYLCASCEGQHTEAFFGQGTRLTVV.

The chain has TRBV24-1 and TRBJ2-2; 7 nucleotides agree with TRBD2. The V segment lost 6 bases and the J segment 6 bases; nucleotides outside the gene matches: 9. Per the germline V gene, CDR1 is KGHDR and CDR2 is SFDVKD. The CDR3 loop spans 15 amino acids. CDR3 DNA: TGTGCCACCAGTCCCACTAGCGCGGCCGCCGGGGAGCTGTTTTTT. This gives the protein CATSPTSAAAGELFF.

This clone was detected once. The V call is TRBV18, the J call TRBJ1-2; D perhaps matches TRBD1 (6 bases). Germline lookup yields CDR1 KGHSH and CDR2 LQKENI. The CDR3 covers 16 residues. Trimming removed 2 bases from V and 2 bases from J, with 15 bases in between. CDR3 in DNA: TGTGCCAGCTCACCAGACAGACAGGTCCTAAACTATGGCTACACCTTC. Protein product: CASSPDRQVLNYGYTF.

The rearrangement joins TRBV6-5 to TRBJ1-2; D is ambiguous. V lost 5 bases and J 3 bases, leaving 7 bases between the germline ends. There are 12 residues in the CDR3. Germline V CDR1 and CDR2: MNHEY, SVGAGI. The CDR3 region is CASSNRDYGYTF. The CDR3 DNA reads as TGTGCCAGCAGTAACCGGGACTATGGCTACACCTTC.

This clone was seen only once. The chain joins TRBV21-1 to TRBJ2-3; TRBD2, as called in the table, went unchecked against the DNA. TRBV21-1 is designated a pseudogene. This CDR3 has 17 residues. CDR3 sequence reads: CASSSSERGKITDTQYF. DNA of the CDR3: TGTGCCAGCAGCTCAAGCGAACGGGGGAAAATTACAGATACGCAGTATTTT.